Listed below are T cell receptor beta chains from one sample, sequenced in a study of regulatory T cells in long-lasting Graves disease. TCRdb recomputed calls from the multiplex PCR reads with MiXCR, one row per CDR3 protein. Found here are over 250,000 distinct CDR3 sequences, around 20% of them singletons; the top ten hold more than 50%. The material was peripheral blood mononuclear cells (PBMCs), obtained when the disease was refractory, from a patient treated with antithyroid drugs. All receptors come from a female donor with Graves disease. Both conserved end residues are part of each CDR3. D genes are given only for firm matches. Only part of the rows carry a size: once, few, many, or a class if the clone is expanded.

len | j_gene | abundance | d_gene | v_gene | CDR3aa | CDR3nt
14 | TRBJ2-1 | few | TRBD2 | TRBV30 | CASPSGRGYNEQFF | TGTGCCTCCCCAAGCGGGAGGGGGTACAATGAGCAGTTCTTC
15 | TRBJ2-1 | - | TRBD1 | TRBV7-2 | CASSFDRGTYNEQFF | TGTGCCAGCAGCTTTGACAGGGGTACATACAATGAGCAGTTCTTC
12 | TRBJ2-7 | few | - | TRBV7-9 | CASSRDHYEQYF | TGTGCCAGCAGCCGGGACCACTACGAGCAGTACTTC
15 | TRBJ2-2 | many | - | TRBV27 | CASSVQVQGGEELFF | TGTGCCAGCAGTGTCCAGGTGCAGGGCGGGGAGGAGCTGTTTTTT
13 | TRBJ1-1 | - | - | TRBV6-1 | CASISPIHTEAFF | TGTGCCAGCATATCCCCGATTCACACTGAAGCTTTCTTT
14 | TRBJ2-4 | many | - | TRBV12-3/TRBV12-4 | CASSLRGVKNIQYF | TGTGCCAGCAGTTTAAGGGGCGTCAAAAACATTCAGTACTTC
14 | TRBJ2-7 | many | - | TRBV7-6 | CASSPSGTPYEQYF | TGTGCCAGCAGCCCGTCGGGGACCCCCTACGAGCAGTACTTC
13 | TRBJ1-6 | many | TRBD1 | TRBV20-1 | CSAREDRDSPLHF | TGCAGTGCTAGAGAGGACAGGGATTCACCCCTCCACTTT
15 | TRBJ2-2 | many | - | TRBV12-3/TRBV12-4 | CASSPGGAGTGELFF | TGTGCCAGCAGTCCAGGGGGAGCGGGCACCGGGGAGCTGTTTTTT
17 | TRBJ2-1 | once | - | TRBV30 | CAWSKGGTNGVNNEQFF | TGTGCCTGGAGTAAGGGCGGGACAAATGGGGTAAACAATGAGCAGTTCTTC
15 | TRBJ2-7 | many | TRBD2 | TRBV27 | CASSLGGGAPYEQYF | TGTGCCAGCAGTTTAGGGGGAGGGGCCCCCTACGAGCAGTACTTC
15 | TRBJ2-7 | few | - | TRBV6-2/TRBV6-3 | CASSVGDTDSYEQYF | TGTGCCAGCAGTGTTGGGGACACGGACTCCTACGAGCAGTACTTC
18 | TRBJ1-5 | few | - | TRBV19 | CASSIRQGWSVSNQPQHF | TGTGCCAGTAGTATTCGGCAGGGATGGTCTGTTAGCAATCAGCCCCAGCATTTT
13 | TRBJ1-5 | many | - | TRBV12-3/TRBV12-4 | CASSLGLDQPQHF | TGTGCCAGCAGTTTAGGACTAGATCAGCCCCAGCATTTT
15 | TRBJ2-5 | - | TRBD2 | TRBV20-1 | CSAVEASGIMETQYF | TGCAGTGCCGTCGAGGCTAGCGGGATTATGGAGACCCAGTACTTC
15 | TRBJ2-3 | - | - | TRBV3-1 | CASSQDLATTDTQYF | TGTGCCAGCAGCCAAGATTTAGCCACCACAGATACGCAGTATTTT
16 | TRBJ2-7 | few | TRBD1 | TRBV30 | CAWSDPPGQGALEQYF | TGTGCCTGGAGTGACCCTCCCGGACAGGGGGCGCTGGAGCAGTACTTC
15 | TRBJ1-6 | few | - | TRBV3-1 | CASSRGYGDNSPLHF | TGTGCCAGCAGCAGAGGGTATGGTGATAATTCACCCCTCCACTTT
15 | TRBJ2-7 | - | - | TRBV4-3 | CASSQVPDAAYEQYF | TGCGCCAGCAGCCAGGTCCCCGACGCAGCCTACGAGCAGTACTTC
14 | TRBJ2-7 | - | TRBD2 | TRBV6-1 | CASKSRGGLDEQYF | TGTGCCAGCAAATCCCGGGGAGGGCTCGACGAGCAGTACTTC
12 | TRBJ2-7 | few | - | TRBV30 | CAWSPFPYEQYF | TGTGCCTGGAGTCCCTTCCCATACGAGCAGTACTTC
12 | TRBJ1-2 | many | - | TRBV20-1 | CSARENSYGYTF | TGCAGTGCTAGGGAAAACAGCTATGGCTACACCTTC
13 | TRBJ1-5 | many | - | TRBV28 | CASRSSGNQPQHF | TGTGCCAGCAGGTCGTCGGGCAATCAGCCCCAGCATTTT
15 | TRBJ2-5 | many | TRBD1 | TRBV11-2 | CASSQGTGGGETQYF | TGTGCCAGCAGCCAAGGGACAGGGGGAGGGGAGACCCAGTACTTC
14 | TRBJ2-5 | - | - | TRBV5-1 | CASSLKQFQETQYF | TGCGCCAGCAGCTTAAAACAGTTCCAAGAGACCCAGTACTTC
11 | TRBJ1-1 | many | - | TRBV2 | CASEGDTEAFF | TGTGCCAGTGAGGGGGACACTGAAGCTTTCTTT
15 | TRBJ2-3 | - | TRBD1 | TRBV7-2 | CASSTTGATTDTQYF | TGTGCCAGCAGCACAACAGGGGCCACCACAGATACGCAGTATTTT
14 | TRBJ1-6 | - | TRBD1 | TRBV12-3/TRBV12-4 | CASSSTGGNSPLHF | TGTGCCAGCAGTTCCACAGGGGGCAATTCACCCCTCCACTTT
15 | TRBJ2-7 | many | TRBD2 | TRBV28 | CASSSRTSGSYEQYF | TGTGCCAGCAGCTCCAGGACTAGCGGGAGCTACGAGCAGTACTTC
17 | TRBJ1-1 | many | - | TRBV6-1 | CASKPPNTVKMNTEAFF | TGTGCCAGCAAGCCACCGAACACAGTCAAAATGAACACTGAAGCTTTCTTT
18 | TRBJ2-7 | many | TRBD2 | TRBV7-2 | CASSTKRLAGGSTGEQYF | TGTGCCAGCAGCACAAAGCGACTAGCGGGAGGCAGTACGGGCGAGCAGTACTTC
13 | TRBJ2-3 | few | - | TRBV4-3 | CASSQVTGNTQYF | TGCGCCAGCAGCCAAGTTACAGGGAATACGCAGTATTTT
14 | TRBJ2-5 | many | TRBD2 | TRBV28 | CASSFSGRFETQYF | TGTGCCAGCAGTTTTAGCGGGAGGTTTGAGACCCAGTACTTC
13 | TRBJ1-6 | many | - | TRBV10-3 | CAISGPDRAPLHF | TGTGCCATCAGCGGCCCGGACCGGGCTCCCCTCCACTTT
14 | TRBJ1-2 | many | - | TRBV6-2/TRBV6-3 | CASSNLGQSYGYTF | TGTGCCAGCAGCAACCTCGGACAGAGCTATGGCTACACCTTC
15 | TRBJ2-7 | many | TRBD2 | TRBV7-2 | CASSPGTSGWNEQYF | TGTGCCAGCAGTCCCGGGACTAGCGGGTGGAACGAGCAGTACTTC
13 | TRBJ2-7 | many | TRBD1 | TRBV28 | CASSLDRVHEQYF | TGTGCCAGCAGTTTAGACAGGGTCCACGAGCAGTACTTC
12 | TRBJ1-2 | few | - | TRBV19 | CASSSNNYGYTF | TGTGCCAGTAGCAGCAACAACTATGGCTACACCTTC
16 | TRBJ2-2 | once | - | TRBV18 | CASPTSGRTNTGELFF | TGTGCCAGCCCGACCTCGGGCAGAACGAACACCGGGGAGCTGTTTTTT
12 | TRBJ1-2 | - | - | TRBV19 | CASSVVGYGYTF | TGTGCCAGTAGTGTCGTGGGTTATGGCTACACCTTC
14 | TRBJ1-5 | - | - | TRBV6-2/TRBV6-3 | CASKGEGNNQPQHF | TGTGCCAGCAAGGGGGAGGGGAACAATCAGCCCCAGCATTTT
17 | TRBJ2-7 | many | TRBD1 | TRBV5-1 | CASSLAADRTGVREQYF | TGCGCCAGCAGCTTGGCAGCTGATAGGACAGGGGTCCGTGAGCAGTACTTC
11 | TRBJ1-2 | many | - | TRBV30 | CAWTTGHGYTF | TGTGCCTGGACCACGGGGCATGGCTACACCTTC
15 | TRBJ1-1 | few | TRBD1 | TRBV3-1 | CASSLPGQGNTEAFF | TGTGCCAGCAGTCTACCGGGACAGGGTAACACTGAAGCTTTCTTT
14 | TRBJ1-5 | few | - | TRBV6-5 | CASSYSGTNRPQHF | TGTGCCAGCAGTTACTCCGGGACAAATAGGCCCCAGCATTTT
11 | TRBJ1-1 | few | - | TRBV6-2/TRBV6-3 | CASRDQGAAFF | TGTGCCAGCAGGGACCAGGGTGCAGCTTTCTTT
18 | TRBJ2-1 | - | TRBD2 | TRBV20-1 | CSAREELGGPPTYNEQFF | TGCAGTGCTAGAGAGGAATTGGGAGGGCCTCCTACCTACAATGAGCAGTTCTTC
16 | TRBJ1-5 | few | - | TRBV20-1 | CSARDRSTGGYQPQHF | TGCAGTGCTAGAGATCGGAGCACGGGGGGTTATCAGCCCCAGCATTTT
16 | TRBJ1-4 | - | - | TRBV6-5 | CASSYSAGFTNEKLFF | TGTGCCAGCAGTTACTCGGCGGGGTTTACTAATGAAAAACTGTTTTTT